This TCR beta chain came from a study of blood T cell repertoires in COVID-19. The overall study: The United States, Italy and Spain supplied acute and convalescent COVID-19 samples. In each case, the material was cDNA or gDNA derived from T cells, B-cell-depleted T cells, or PBMCs.

Between the trimmed V and J ends, which lost 2 bases and 4 bases, there was a span of 7 bases. The CDR3 totals 12 residues. The V gene's germline CDR1 is SGHKS and CDR2 YYEKEE (reference sequence). Original methodology: Amplified reference gene primers provided the basis for estimating nucleated cell counts. The method was immunoSEQ multiplex PCR; TCRdb's version includes in-frame clones alone and lacks a portion of them. The D gene and trimming were derived from the DNA, and the V and J assignments and clone size from that table. The sample consists of 70,000 to 95,000 clones, about 88% of them appearing once.

This chain joins TRBV5-5 and TRBJ2-7; D gene unclear. The sequencing sample was made of peripheral blood. This clonotype was sampled from a woman aged 80 or older with active COVID-19. The CDR3 is CASSFLVYEQYF. The CDR3 DNA follows: TGTGCCAGCAGCTTTCTCGTTTACGAGCAGTACTTC.